This T cell receptor beta chain was obtained from a study of T cell repertoires in cytomegalovirus infection. Overall study: Indicated by public TCR beta signatures were CMV infection and matching HLA type.

Overall study results and limits: In two of eight donors, the top clonotype was HLA-C-restricted CMV-specific.

The CDR3 is 14 residues long. Trimming left V 5 bases short and J 0 bases short, with 11 bases between. CDR1 DFQATT and CDR2 SNEGSKA come from the germline V gene (reference sequence). As to this clonotype: Its target is unknown.

TCRdb re-analysed the reads in MiXCR, keeping a single row per CDR3 protein. The table has more than 250,000 distinct CDR3 sequences, roughly 15% seen once. The clonotype comes from a human donor in good health (CMV status not recorded). Some clones in this sample may be carry-over from other donors' samples. The sample taken for sequencing was PBMCs. This chain joins TRBV20-1 and TRBJ2-1; the D gene is possibly TRBD1 (5 bases). CDR3 DNA: TGCAGTGCTTTACAGGCCCCCTCCTACAATGAGCAGTTCTTC. Its translation: CSALQAPSYNEQFF.